The 28 T cell receptor beta chains presented below share a single source sample, sequenced in a study of regulatory T cells in long-lasting Graves disease. HTBI primers from iRepertoire and Arm-PCR of CDR3 regions yielded the TCR beta libraries. TCRdb re-derived calls from the multiplex PCR reads in MiXCR, one entry per CDR3 protein. The table records approximately 270,000 distinct CDR3 sequences, around 19% of them present only once. Time point described: newly diagnosed GD, antithyroid drugs for less than 3 months. The TCR library used RNA extracted from PBMCs. These data are also associated with another study on T cells in Graves' hyperthyroidism and ophthalmopathy.

The input for sequencing was peripheral blood mononuclear cells (PBMCs), taken at new diagnosis, from a patient treated with antithyroid drugs. The receptors here all came from a woman in her twenties or thirties with Graves disease.

This clonotype showed up many times. The J gene is TRBJ2-5, the V gene TRBV20-1; D is perhaps TRBD1 or TRBD2 (6 bases each). Deletions cut 6 bases from V and 1 base from J, with 15 bases between. Germline V gene data show CDR1 as DFQATT and CDR2 as SNEGSKA (reference sequence). This CDR3 comprises 14 residues. For the CDR3, the DNA is TGCAGTGCCGAGGGGGGAACTATCCAAGAGACCCAGTACTTC. This encodes CSAEGGTIQETQYF.

In this sample, this clonotype turned up many times. CDR3 in DNA: TGCGCCAGCAGCCCCTCGGACAGCCCGTATGGCTACACCTTC. Protein product: CASSPSDSPYGYTF. V usage is TRBV5-1 and J usage is TRBJ1-2; the D gene is possibly TRBD1 (6 bases). Trimming pared 4 bases from V and 5 bases from J, leaving 15 bases between. Germline values: CDR1 SGHRS, CDR2 YFSETQ. The CDR3 has 14 amino acids.

The V and J genes are TRBV2 and TRBJ2-7, with 7 bases fitting TRBD1. The CDR3 is made up of 13 amino acids. The germline V gene has CDR1 SNHLY and CDR2 FYNNEI. V lost 6 bases and J lost 5; bases outside the gene matches: 7. DNA for the CDR3: TGTGCCAGCAGGGACGACAGGGATCACGAGCAGTACTTC. Its protein is CASRDDRDHEQYF.

Ten or more counts support this clonotype. The V call is TRBV5-1, the J call TRBJ1-1; weak D call: TRBD1 (6 bases). The CDR3 is 12 amino acids. CDR1 is SGHRS and CDR2 is YFSETQ in the germline V gene. Trimming removed 0 bases from V and 8 bases from J, with 8 bases in between. CDR3 nucleotides: TGCGCCAGCAGCTTGGAAGGACAGGAAGCTTTCTTT. Translating it yields CASSLEGQEAFF.

At least ten counts were recorded for this clonotype. The rearrangement links TRBV3-1 to TRBJ1-3; TRBD1 is a possible D gene (5 bases). The CDR3 totals 15 residues. With 5 bases removed from V and 6 bases from J, the gap between germline ends came to 17 bases. Germline lookup yields CDR1 LGHDT and CDR2 YNNKEL (reference sequence). The CDR3 nucleotides read TGTGCCAGCAGCTTACGGGACCCCTCCGAAAACACCATATATTTT. Its translation: CASSLRDPSENTIYF. The full variable domain, rest sourced from reference TRBV3-1 and TRBJ1-3, is DTAVSQTPKYLVTQMGNDKSIKCEQNLGHDTMYWYKQDSKKFLKIMFSYNNKELIINETVPNRFSPKSPDKAHLNLHINSLELGDSAVYFCASSLRDPSENTIYFGEGSWLTVV.

Ten or more counts support this clonotype. This chain links TRBV18 with TRBJ2-3; TRBD2 matches 12 bases. V lost 6 bases, J lost 5 bases, and 6 bases stayed unmatched. CDR3 length: 15 residues. Germline V gene data show CDR1 as KGHSH and CDR2 as LQKENI. The CDR3 protein is CASSASGGALDTQYF. The CDR3 coding sequence is TGTGCCAGCTCGGCTAGCGGGGGGGCACTAGATACGCAGTATTTT.

The sample holds many counts of this clonotype. J is TRBJ2-5 and V is TRBV13; D perhaps matches TRBD2 (6 bases). Germline assignment: CDR1 PRHDT and CDR2 FYEKMQ (reference sequence). The CDR3 loop spans 13 amino acids. The V gene lost 8 bases and the J gene lost 4 bases, with 14 bases spanning the gap. The CDR3 spells CASGEGDSETQYF. CDR3 sequence (DNA): TGTGCCAGCGGCGAAGGGGACTCAGAGACCCAGTACTTC.

This clonotype was seen ten or more times. The V call is TRBV9, the J call TRBJ2-5; 7 nucleotides line up with TRBD2. Trimming at V came to 4 bases and at J to 0 bases, leaving 6 bases not matched to a gene. Germline loops: CDR1 SGDLS, CDR2 YYNGEE. This CDR3 spans 15 amino acids. The chain's CDR3 is CASSRSGAYQETQYF. CDR3 in DNA: TGTGCCAGCAGCCGAAGCGGGGCGTACCAAGAGACCCAGTACTTC.

This clonotype occurred many times. V and J are TRBV7-2 and TRBJ2-6; a weak D match, TRBD2 (5 bases). V was pared by 5 bases and J by 2 bases, with 16 bases between. The germline gives CDR1 SGHTA, CDR2 FQGNSA. CDR3 length equals 17 residues. The CDR3 sequence: CASSGYPGEAGANVLTF. For the CDR3, the DNA is TGTGCCAGCAGCGGCTACCCCGGGGAAGCTGGGGCCAACGTCCTGACTTTC.

This clonotype came up a few times. This chain links TRBV7-3 with TRBJ2-1, with TRBD2 as a possible D gene (6 bases). V gave up 2 bases and J gave up 4 bases, with 9 bases separating them. This CDR3 spans 14 amino acids. CDR1 and CDR2 from the germline V gene are SGHTA and FQGTGA. CDR3 loop: CASSLGAGYNEQFF. The CDR3 nucleotides are TGTGCCAGCAGCTTAGGCGCGGGGTACAATGAGCAGTTCTTC. Drawing the rest from reference TRBV7-3 and TRBJ2-1, the complete variable domain is GAGVSQTPSNKVTEKGKYVELRCDPISGHTALYWYRQSLGQGPEFLIYFQGTGAADDSGLPNDRFFAVRPEGSVSTLKIQRTERGDSAVYLCASSLGAGYNEQFFGPGTRLTVL.

This clonotype appeared many times. This chain uses TRBV20-1 with TRBJ2-1, with 9 bases lining up with TRBD2. Germline V lookup: CDR1 DFQATT, CDR2 SNEGSKA (reference sequence). With V trimmed by 0 bases and J by 4 bases, 4 bases remained unmatched. The CDR3 is 15 amino acids. CDR3 region: CSAREFSGGYNEQFF. Here the CDR3 DNA reads TGCAGTGCTAGAGAATTTAGCGGGGGTTACAATGAGCAGTTCTTC.

This clonotype was observed at least ten times. The rearrangement uses TRBV5-1 and TRBJ1-1; unclear D gene. Germline CDR1 and CDR2: SGHRS and YFSETQ. Trimming stripped 7 bases from V and 3 bases from J, with 19 bases between. The CDR3 spans 15 residues. CDR3 in amino acids: CASSLLSRQDTEAFF. CDR3 bases: TGCGCCAGCTCCTTATTGAGCAGGCAGGACACTGAAGCTTTCTTT. Full variable domain (remainder filled in from reference TRBV5-1 and TRBJ1-1): KAGVTQTPRYLIKTRGQQVTLSCSPISGHRSVSWYQQTPGQGLQFLFEYFSETQRNKGNFPGRFSGRQFSNSRSEMNVSTLELGDSALYLCASSLLSRQDTEAFFGQGTRLTVV.

This clonotype was detected many times. The rearrangement links TRBV20-1 to TRBJ2-3; weak D call: TRBD2 (6 bases). The germline V gene encodes CDR1 DFQATT and CDR2 SNEGSKA (reference sequence). V was trimmed by 3 bases and J by 10 bases, leaving 14 bases between them. CDR3 length equals 12 residues. CDR3 amino acids: CSASEPGDPQYF. The CDR3 DNA sequence: TGCAGTGCTAGTGAACCGGGGGACCCGCAGTATTTT.

This clonotype was counted many times. The chain joins TRBV4-2 to TRBJ2-3; possibly TRBD2 for D (5 bases). Germline CDR1 reads LGHNA; CDR2 reads YNFKEQ. Trimming left V 1 base short and J 0 bases short, with 11 bases between. This CDR3 region has 16 residues. The chain's CDR3 is CASSQGGKTSTDTQYF. CDR3 DNA: TGTGCCAGCAGCCAAGGAGGGAAAACTAGCACAGATACGCAGTATTTT.

This clonotype came up a few times. The rearrangement uses TRBV5-1 and TRBJ1-1; 7 bases agree with TRBD1. The trim removed 0 bases at V and 7 bases at J, leaving 15 bases unmatched. The CDR3 has 17 amino acids. The germline V gene encodes CDR1 SGHRS and CDR2 YFSETQ. The CDR3 DNA is TGCGCCAGCAGCTTGGCTTGGGGGACAGCGAGGGGGAGTGAAGCTTTCTTT. As protein: CASSLAWGTARGSEAFF. Drawing the rest from reference TRBV5-1 and TRBJ1-1, the complete variable domain is KAGVTQTPRYLIKTRGQQVTLSCSPISGHRSVSWYQQTPGQGLQFLFEYFSETQRNKGNFPGRFSGRQFSNSRSEMNVSTLELGDSALYLCASSLAWGTARGSEAFFGQGTRLTVV.

This clonotype was picked up many times. This chain connects TRBV20-1 to TRBJ2-7, with 9 positions matching TRBD2. CDR1 and CDR2 from the germline V gene are DFQATT and SNEGSKA (reference sequence). The CDR3 has 15 amino acids. The V gene end was trimmed by 1 base and the J gene end by 3 bases; junction bases not matched to a gene: 7. The CDR3 sequence: CSARVSGGPHYEQYF. The CDR3 DNA sequence: TGCAGTGCTAGAGTTAGCGGGGGACCACACTACGAGCAGTACTTC.

This clonotype was seen many times. V gene TRBV6-1 combines with J gene TRBJ2-1; tentative D call: TRBD1 (5 bases). Germline-derived CDR1 and CDR2 are MNHNS and SASEGT. The CDR3 runs 18 residues. Trimming cost V 2 bases and J 8 bases, with 25 bases left between them. The CDR3 nucleotides read TGTGCCAGCAGTGAAAACATTAACGCGTGGGGCGGTTTCTATGAGCAGTTCTTC. It translates to CASSENINAWGGFYEQFF.

This clonotype was observed many times. This rearrangement joins TRBV11-2 to TRBJ1-1; possible D gene TRBD1, 6 bases. Between the trimmed V and J ends, which lost 6 bases and 4 bases, there was a span of 15 bases. Germline values: CDR1 SGHAT, CDR2 FQNNGV. CDR3 size: 14 residues. DNA for the CDR3: TGTGCCAGCAGAATCTTTCAGGGGTTCACTGAAGCTTTCTTT. It codes for CASRIFQGFTEAFF.

This clonotype was seen more than once but under ten times. The chain employs TRBV10-3 and TRBJ1-2; no clear D. Trimming took off 4 bases at V and 4 bases at J, with 13 bases between the two ends. From germline, CDR1 is ENHRY and CDR2 SYGVKD. This CDR3 is built from 14 residues. In DNA form, the CDR3 reads TGTGCCATCAGTGGTACGCCCGAAATCTATGGCTACACCTTC. Protein sequence: CAISGTPEIYGYTF.

This clonotype appeared a few times. V is TRBV4-1 and J is TRBJ2-3; TRBD1 might be the D (6 bases). This CDR3 region has 15 residues. Deletions cut 0 bases from V and 4 bases from J, with 11 bases between. Germline lookup yields CDR1 MGHRA and CDR2 YSYEKL. This CDR3 is CASSQDPRGADTQYF. DNA of the CDR3: TGCGCCAGCAGCCAAGATCCCAGGGGCGCAGATACGCAGTATTTT.

This clonotype was counted ten times or more. V gene TRBV11-2 combines with J gene TRBJ2-7; the D gene is possibly TRBD1 (6 bases). CDR1 SGHAT and CDR2 FQNNGV come from the germline V gene. V gave up 4 bases and J gave up 5 bases, with 6 bases separating them. The CDR3 consists of 11 residues. CDR3 DNA: TGTGCCAGCAGCTCAGGGGACGAGCAGTACTTC. It translates to CASSSGDEQYF.

This clonotype was recorded at least ten times. The chain combines TRBV7-9 with TRBJ2-7; D unresolved. CDR1 is SEHNR, CDR2 FQNEAQ, per germline (reference sequence). This CDR3 spans 13 amino acids. Trimming left V 5 bases short and J 5 bases short, with 13 bases between. CDR3 DNA sequence: TGTGCCAGCAGCCCCCGCCCAGGCCACGAGCAGTACTTC. It encodes CASSPRPGHEQYF.

The rearrangement joins TRBV19 to TRBJ1-2; 8 bases map to TRBD1. The V and J ends lost 5 bases and 8 bases, in that order; junction bases with no gene match: 4. The CDR3 length is 12 residues. Germline V lookup: CDR1 LNHDA, CDR2 SQIVND (reference sequence). The CDR3 reads CASSPGGQGYTF. CDR3 DNA: TGTGCCAGTAGTCCAGGGGGCCAGGGCTACACCTTC.

This clonotype was seen at least ten times. The V gene is TRBV15, the J gene TRBJ1-5; D possibly corresponds to TRBD1 (6 bases). This CDR3 is built from 15 residues. Deletions cut 3 bases from V and 7 bases from J, with 16 bases between. Germline V lookup: CDR1 LNHNV, CDR2 YYDKDF (reference sequence). CDR3 sequence: CATSRRGDIHQPQHF. The CDR3 bases are TGTGCCACCAGCAGGCGAGGGGACATCCACCAGCCCCAGCATTTT. Together with reference TRBV15 and TRBJ1-5, the CDR3 gives the full variable domain: DAMVIQNPRYQVTQFGKPVTLSCSQTLNHNVMYWYQQKSSQAPKLLFHYYDKDFNNEADTPDNFQSRRPNTSFCFLDIRSPGLGDTAMYLCATSRRGDIHQPQHFGDGTRLSIL.

The J gene is TRBJ1-1, the V gene TRBV18, with 7 positions matching TRBD1. The CDR3 length is 12 residues. With V trimmed by 4 bases and J by 8 bases, 4 bases remained unmatched. Germline-derived CDR1 and CDR2 are KGHSH and LQKENI. The CDR3 reads CASSRGDSEAFF. CDR3 DNA sequence: TGTGCCAGCTCACGGGGGGACAGCGAAGCTTTCTTT.

This clonotype has ten or more counts. The chain is built from TRBV4-1 and TRBJ1-5; a possible D gene is TRBD1 (6 bases). Germline CDR1 reads MGHRA; CDR2 reads YSYEKL. The V gene lost 4 bases and the J gene lost 1 base, with 17 bases spanning the gap. The CDR3 runs 17 residues. In DNA, the CDR3 is TGCGCCAGCAGCCCCCTAACAGGGCTGTTAAGCAATCAGCCCCAGCATTTT. As protein: CASSPLTGLLSNQPQHF.

This clonotype was recorded many times. The gene calls are TRBV27 and TRBJ1-1, with 8 bases matching TRBD1. Germline CDR1 reads MNHEY; CDR2 reads SMNVEV (reference sequence). Losses at the gene ends were 4 bases for V and 6 bases for J; bases not matched to a gene: 7. This CDR3 is built from 14 residues. CDR3 sequence (DNA): TGTGCCAGCAGTTCAGAGGGGACAGGCCCTGAAGCTTTCTTT. Translated, it gives CASSSEGTGPEAFF.

This clonotype was counted many times. One junction end does not reproduce the germline sequence, and a read error may be involved. V is TRBV12-3 or TRBV12-4 and J is TRBJ1-5; D ambiguous. This CDR3 region has 13 residues. The CDR3 is CASSLGRNQPQHF. CDR3 DNA: TGCGCCAGCAGCTTAGGGAGGAATCAGCCCCAGCATTTT.